Listed below are T cell receptor beta chains from one sample, sequenced in a study of blood T cells in healthy people across ages. Each CDR3 protein is one row after TCRdb ran MiXCR on the 5' RACE reads. Of approximately 900,000 distinct CDR3 sequences in the sample, around 29% were seen once. The sample was also reused in another study, on T cells of mothers and their children.

Sample: blood. Every receptor here comes from a woman in her 40s in good health. CDR3s include the opening cysteine and the closing phenylalanine or tryptophan. Fields, in order: CDR3 length, D gene, V gene, J gene, clone size, CDR3 DNA, CDR3 protein. The D gene is left open where the match is weak. Clone size is shown for a subset of rows, as once, few, many or a class of expanded clone.

CDR3 length: 15; D gene: TRBD2; V gene: TRBV3-1; J gene: TRBJ2-7; clone size: few; CDR3 DNA: TGTGCCAGCAGCCTTCGGACTAGCGTATCCTACGAGCAGTACTTC; CDR3 protein: CASSLRTSVSYEQYF
CDR3 length: 15; D gene: TRBD2; V gene: TRBV7-9; J gene: TRBJ2-5; clone size: .; CDR3 DNA: TGTGCCAGCAGCAGCCTCGCGGGGGGCGGAGAGACCCAGTACTTC; CDR3 protein: CASSSLAGGGETQYF
CDR3 length: 15; D gene: TRBD1; V gene: TRBV3-1; J gene: TRBJ1-2; clone size: .; CDR3 DNA: TGTGCCAGCAGCCGCACGGGACAGGATAACTATGGCTACACCTTC; CDR3 protein: CASSRTGQDNYGYTF
CDR3 length: 15; D gene: .; V gene: TRBV24-1; J gene: TRBJ2-1; clone size: .; CDR3 DNA: TGTGCCACCAGTGATTTGGGGGCTTCAGAGAATGAACAGTTCTTC; CDR3 protein: CATSDLGASENEQFF
CDR3 length: 12; D gene: .; V gene: TRBV6-6; J gene: TRBJ2-3; clone size: few; CDR3 DNA: TGTGCCAGCGGGGGGCTTCGAGATACGCAGTATTTT; CDR3 protein: CASGGLRDTQYF
CDR3 length: 15; D gene: .; V gene: TRBV18; J gene: TRBJ2-1; clone size: .; CDR3 DNA: TGTGCCAGCTCACCACCGGGGTCCCCGTACAATGAGCAGTTCTTC; CDR3 protein: CASSPPGSPYNEQFF
CDR3 length: 14; D gene: .; V gene: TRBV14; J gene: TRBJ1-6; clone size: .; CDR3 DNA: TGTGCCAGCAGCCTTGCAGGCAGGGGTTCACCCCTCCACTTT; CDR3 protein: CASSLAGRGSPLHF
CDR3 length: 15; D gene: TRBD2; V gene: TRBV5-1; J gene: TRBJ2-3; clone size: .; CDR3 DNA: TGCGCCAGCAGCGTCGGGGGGTCCAACACAGATACGCAGTATTTT; CDR3 protein: CASSVGGSNTDTQYF
CDR3 length: 14; D gene: TRBD1; V gene: TRBV5-1; J gene: TRBJ2-7; clone size: many; CDR3 DNA: TGTGCCAGCAGCTCGGGACAGGGGTTCTACGAGCAGTACTTC; CDR3 protein: CASSSGQGFYEQYF
CDR3 length: 17; D gene: .; V gene: TRBV7-2; J gene: TRBJ2-6; clone size: many; CDR3 DNA: TGTGCCAGCAGCCCCCAAGCTAGAGCCTCTGGGGCCAACGTCCTGACTTTC; CDR3 protein: CASSPQARASGANVLTF
CDR3 length: 14; D gene: TRBD2; V gene: TRBV7-2; J gene: TRBJ2-7; clone size: .; CDR3 DNA: TGTGCCAGCAGCTCTCGGCGGGGGGCCTACGAGCAGTACTTC; CDR3 protein: CASSSRRGAYEQYF
CDR3 length: 14; D gene: TRBD1; V gene: TRBV5-6; J gene: TRBJ1-6; clone size: .; CDR3 DNA: TGTGCCAGCAGCTGGGACAGGGGTATTTCACCCCTCCACTTT; CDR3 protein: CASSWDRGISPLHF
CDR3 length: 13; D gene: .; V gene: TRBV6-2/TRBV6-3; J gene: TRBJ2-7; clone size: few; CDR3 DNA: TGTGCCAGCAGTCCAAACACGGCCTACGAGCAGTACTTC; CDR3 protein: CASSPNTAYEQYF
CDR3 length: 10; D gene: .; V gene: TRBV29-1; J gene: TRBJ2-7; clone size: many; CDR3 DNA: TGCAGCGGGGGCTACAATGAGCAGTACTTC; CDR3 protein: CSGGYNEQYF
CDR3 length: 16; D gene: TRBD1; V gene: TRBV10-3; J gene: TRBJ1-1; clone size: .; CDR3 DNA: TGTGCCATCAGTGACTCGACAGGACAGGGGGCCACTGAAGCTTTCTTT; CDR3 protein: CAISDSTGQGATEAFF
CDR3 length: 14; D gene: TRBD1; V gene: TRBV19; J gene: TRBJ1-1; clone size: few; CDR3 DNA: TGTGCCAGTAGTATAATGCCAGGGGGAGGTGAAGCTTTCTTT; CDR3 protein: CASSIMPGGGEAFF
CDR3 length: 10; D gene: .; V gene: TRBV29-1; J gene: TRBJ1-2; clone size: few; CDR3 DNA: TGCAGCGTGCTCGACTATGGCTACACCTTC; CDR3 protein: CSVLDYGYTF
CDR3 length: 18; D gene: .; V gene: TRBV11-2; J gene: TRBJ1-6; clone size: few; CDR3 DNA: TGTGCCAGCAGCTTAATTTTAGGGTGGAGCTCCTATAATTCACCCCTCCACTTT; CDR3 protein: CASSLILGWSSYNSPLHF
CDR3 length: 14; D gene: .; V gene: TRBV20-1; J gene: TRBJ2-1; clone size: .; CDR3 DNA: TGCAGTGCTAGAGATAAGGTATCCTACAATGAGCAGTTCTTC; CDR3 protein: CSARDKVSYNEQFF
CDR3 length: 13; D gene: .; V gene: TRBV2; J gene: TRBJ1-5; clone size: .; CDR3 DNA: TGTGCCAGCAGTGATTTTATAAATCAGCCCCAGCATTTT; CDR3 protein: CASSDFINQPQHF
CDR3 length: 13; D gene: .; V gene: TRBV20-1; J gene: TRBJ2-7; clone size: .; CDR3 DNA: TGCAGTGCTTCAGAGGCCAAACCCTACGAGCAGTACTTC; CDR3 protein: CSASEAKPYEQYF
CDR3 length: 12; D gene: .; V gene: TRBV20-1; J gene: TRBJ2-7; clone size: few; CDR3 DNA: TGCAGTGCTAGAGATCAGGTCAACGAGCAGTACTTC; CDR3 protein: CSARDQVNEQYF
CDR3 length: 15; D gene: TRBD1; V gene: TRBV6-5; J gene: TRBJ1-3; clone size: .; CDR3 DNA: TGTGCCAGCAGAAAATCAGGGGGTCTTGGAAACACCATATATTTT; CDR3 protein: CASRKSGGLGNTIYF
CDR3 length: 14; D gene: TRBD2; V gene: TRBV20-1; J gene: TRBJ2-7; clone size: few; CDR3 DNA: TGCAGTGCTAGAGTGACTAGCGGGATCTACGAGCAGTACTTC; CDR3 protein: CSARVTSGIYEQYF
CDR3 length: 17; D gene: TRBD1; V gene: TRBV7-2; J gene: TRBJ1-2; clone size: few; CDR3 DNA: TGTGCCAGCAGCTTGGGTGGTGGGACAGGGCCTAACTATGGCTACACCTTC; CDR3 protein: CASSLGGGTGPNYGYTF
CDR3 length: 16; D gene: .; V gene: TRBV12-3/TRBV12-4; J gene: TRBJ1-5; clone size: .; CDR3 DNA: TGTGCCAGCAGTTTAGCCACAGGACTCGGCAATCAGCCCCAGCATTTT; CDR3 protein: CASSLATGLGNQPQHF
CDR3 length: 11; D gene: .; V gene: TRBV20-1; J gene: TRBJ1-1; clone size: few; CDR3 DNA: TGCAGTGCTAGTGGCGGTGAAGGGGCTTTCTTT; CDR3 protein: CSASGGEGAFF